This section outlines one T cell receptor (beta chain) sequence together with its context. What it binds is not known. All patients were mismatch repair deficient, assessed by either PCR or immunohistochemistry. TCRs were sequenced from three patients responding to pembrolizumab. Germline values: CDR1 SGDLS, CDR2 YYNGEE. The CDR3 is 17 amino acids. J lost 4 bases, V lost 0 bases, and 10 bases had no gene match. Some clones are missing from TCRdb's copy, which holds only in-frame ones; the method was immunoSEQ multiplex PCR. This sample has 70,000 to 95,000 clones, with about four fifths found just once. This specimen comes from a study of PD-1 blockade in mismatch repair-deficient tumors. Notes on the study in general: Rapid post-treatment expansion, then contraction, generally preceding radiologic response, marked tumor-resident clones.

The chain combines TRBV9 with TRBJ2-1, with TRBD2 matching over 7 bases. The receptor was derived from an adult with mismatch repair-deficient cancer. The source was peripheral blood, collected 44 weeks after starting pembrolizumab. In DNA, the CDR3 is TGTGCCAGCAGCGTAGGAGGGGCTAGCGGACCTTACAATGAGCAGTTCTTC. It encodes CASSVGGASGPYNEQFF.